Below, one T cell receptor beta chain is given with its context. Its antigen is undetermined. This specimen comes from a study of post-analysis software for immune sequencing data. Per germline, CDR1 DFQATT and CDR2 SNEGSKA (reference sequence). This CDR3 region has 15 residues. The junction had 7 bases not matched to a gene; V was cut back by 3 bases and J by 4 bases. Study-wide findings and caveats: TRBV5-6, TRBV5-1 and TRBV20-1 belonged to a set of roughly five TRBV segments that were more frequent in patients than controls.

TCR beta cDNA libraries had unique molecular identifiers. MiXCR, run by TCRdb on the PCR reads, gives a single entry per CDR3 protein. This table has roughly 800,000 distinct CDR3 sequences, under 70% appearing once. The chain combines TRBV20-1 with TRBJ2-7, with 12 bases lining up with TRBD2. This receptor was identified in a girl aged 10-17 years with multiple sclerosis. The sequenced sample was blood. The CDR3 sequence: CSARDASGRAYEQYF. DNA for the CDR3: TGCAGTGCTAGGGATGCTAGCGGGAGGGCGTACGAGCAGTACTTC.